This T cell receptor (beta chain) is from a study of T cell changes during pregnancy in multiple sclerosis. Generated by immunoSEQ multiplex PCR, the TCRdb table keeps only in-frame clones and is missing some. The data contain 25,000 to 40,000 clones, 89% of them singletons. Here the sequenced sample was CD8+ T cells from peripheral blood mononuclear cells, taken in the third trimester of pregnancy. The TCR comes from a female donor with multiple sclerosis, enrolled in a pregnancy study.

The CDR3 region has the DNA TGCGCCAGCAGCGTTTGGACAGAAAGGAGCTCCTACGAGCAGTACTTC. It yields the protein CASSVWTERSSYEQYF. The rearrangement uses TRBV5-1 and TRBJ2-7, with D possibly TRBD1 on 6 matching bases. CDR1 and CDR2 (germline): SGHRS, YFSETQ. Trimming removed 4 bases from V and 0 bases from J, with 17 bases in between. This CDR3 comprises 16 residues.